This passage covers 9 T cell receptor beta chains from one sample sequenced in a study of cytomegalovirus exposure and HLA in healthy donors. This PCR relied on a set of 60 Vbeta primers and 13 Jbeta primers. Clones were read by immunoSEQ multiplex PCR, and TCRdb kept only the in-frame ones, dropping some. The sample has around 150,000 clones, about 80% seen once. The sequencing sample was made of PBMCs. The receptors derive from a man aged 25-45 years in good health and CMV-seronegative.

J is TRBJ1-5 and V is TRBV6-5, with TRBD1 as a possible D gene (5 bases). The V gene's germline CDR1 is MNHEY and CDR2 SVGAGI. The CDR3 spans 13 residues. Between the trimmed V and J ends, which lost 6 bases and 0 bases, there was a span of 6 bases. CDR3 DNA: TGTGCCAGCAGAGGGGATAGCAATCAGCCCCAGCATTTT. Translated, it gives CASRGDSNQPQHF.

The chain employs TRBV29-1 and TRBJ2-7; TRBD2 agrees at 9 bases. Germline values: CDR1 SQVTM, CDR2 ANQGSEA. V lost 3 bases to trimming and J lost 5 bases; unmatched junction nucleotides: 8. CDR3 length: 14 residues. CDR3 residues: CSVDVAGVGDEQYF. As DNA, the CDR3 is TGCAGCGTTGATGTAGCGGGAGTCGGAGACGAGCAGTACTTC.

This clone has just a few counts. This chain joins TRBV28 and TRBJ2-7; D unresolved. Germline CDR1 reads MDHEN; CDR2 reads SYDVKM. V was trimmed by 7 bases and J by 3 bases, leaving 10 bases between them. The CDR3 contains 12 residues. DNA of the CDR3: TGTGCCAGCAAAGTCCCGAGCTACGAGCAGTACTTC. Residues: CASKVPSYEQYF.

Concerning this clone: One end of the junction fails to match germline, which may point to a read error. The V and J genes are TRBV7-2 and TRBJ2-7; D not resolved. The CDR3 is made up of 14 amino acids. Germline CDR1 and CDR2: SGHTA and FQGNSA. CDR3 in amino acids: CASSLAPATDEQHF. The CDR3 region has the DNA TGTGCCAGCAGCTTAGCGCCAGCGACCGACGAGCAGCACTTC.

The gene calls are TRBV28 and TRBJ1-1; D is possibly TRBD1 (5 bases). CDR1 and CDR2 (germline): MDHEN, SYDVKM. Deletions cut 8 bases from V and 2 bases from J, with 18 bases between. CDR3 length: 15 amino acids. This chain's CDR3 is CASSLGEVGNTEAFF. CDR3 DNA: TGTGCCAGCTCCCTGGGGGAGGTTGGAAACACTGAAGCTTTCTTT.

The CDR3 DNA reads as TGTGCCATCAACCGGGACAGGCGTTACGAGCAGTACTTC. Encoded protein: CAINRDRRYEQYF. V and J are TRBV10-3 and TRBJ2-7, with 8 bases identical to TRBD1. CDR1 and CDR2 from the germline V gene are ENHRY and SYGVKD. V was pared by 7 bases and J by 4 bases, with 6 bases of the junction left unmatched. This CDR3 contains 13 residues.

CDR3 nucleotide sequence: TGTGCCAGCAGCCGGGGGGGTTATAGCAATCAGCCCCAGCATTTT. The encoded protein is CASSRGGYSNQPQHF. The rearrangement uses TRBV7-2 and TRBJ1-5; D is perhaps TRBD1 (5 bases). Deletions cut 5 bases from V and 0 bases from J, with 11 bases between. The CDR3 is made up of 15 amino acids. Looked up from germline, CDR1 is SGHTA and CDR2 is FQGNSA. Using reference TRBV7-2 and TRBJ1-5 for the parts outside the CDR3, the full variable domain is GAGVSQSPSNKVTEKGKDVELRCDPISGHTALYWYRQSLGQGLEFLIYFQGNSAPDKSGLPSDRFSAERTGGSVSTLTIQRTQQEDSAVYLCASSRGGYSNQPQHFGDGTRLSIL.

The chain couples TRBV6-5 to TRBJ2-5, with no clear D. This CDR3 spans 13 amino acids. Germline CDR1 and CDR2: MNHEY and SVGAGI. V lost 1 base to trimming and J lost 2 bases, with 5 bases between them. The CDR3 loop reads CASSYFLQETQYF. In DNA form, the CDR3 reads TGTGCCAGCAGTTACTTTCTACAAGAGACCCAGTACTTC.

The rearrangement uses TRBV28 and TRBJ2-1, with TRBD2 as a possible D gene (6 bases). The V end lost 8 bases, the J end lost 0 bases, and 11 bases lay between the germline ends. The V gene's germline CDR1 is MDHEN and CDR2 SYDVKM. This CDR3 contains 14 residues. CDR3 protein: CASPPGGSYNEQFF. The CDR3 DNA follows: TGTGCCAGCCCCCCCGGGGGCTCCTACAATGAGCAGTTCTTC.